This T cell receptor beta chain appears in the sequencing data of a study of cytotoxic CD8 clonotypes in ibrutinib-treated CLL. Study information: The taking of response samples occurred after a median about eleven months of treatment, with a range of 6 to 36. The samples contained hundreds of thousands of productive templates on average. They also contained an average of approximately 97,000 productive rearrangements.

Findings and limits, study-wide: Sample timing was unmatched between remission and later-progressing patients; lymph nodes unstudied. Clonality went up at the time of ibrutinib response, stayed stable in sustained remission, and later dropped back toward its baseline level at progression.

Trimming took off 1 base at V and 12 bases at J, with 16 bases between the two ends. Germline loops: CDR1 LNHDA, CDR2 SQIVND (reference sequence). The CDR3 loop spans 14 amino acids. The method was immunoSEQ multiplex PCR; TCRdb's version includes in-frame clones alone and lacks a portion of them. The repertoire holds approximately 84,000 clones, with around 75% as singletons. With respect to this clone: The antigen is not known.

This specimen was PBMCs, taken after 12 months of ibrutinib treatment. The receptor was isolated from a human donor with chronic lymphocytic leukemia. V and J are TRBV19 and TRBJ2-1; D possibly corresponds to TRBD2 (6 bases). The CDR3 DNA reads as TGTGCCAGTAGTATAGGCCCGGATCGGCGGGGGCAGTTCTTC. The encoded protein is CASSIGPDRRGQFF. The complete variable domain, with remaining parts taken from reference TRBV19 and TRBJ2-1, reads DGGITQSPKYLFRKEGQNVTLSCEQNLNHDAMYWYRQDPGQGLRLIYYSQIVNDFQKGDIAEGYSVSREKKESFPLTVTSAQKNPTAFYLCASSIGPDRRGQFFGPGTRLTVL.